This is a list of T cell receptor beta chains from one sample in a study of vaccination effects on CD4 cells after COVID-19. The method was immunoSEQ multiplex PCR; TCRdb's version includes in-frame clones alone and lacks a portion of them. Among 55,000 to 70,000 clones listed, more than 80% were seen once. These receptors have no identified antigens. The sample consisted of CD4+ T cells from PBMCs cultured with HCoV-229E spike peptides, taken before COVID-19 vaccination. The receptors originated from a human donor who received a COVID-19 vaccine. The CDR3 runs from the conserved cysteine through the conserved F or W. A D gene is named only where the DNA matches it firmly. Clone size is not always given. Where it is, it says once, few, many or a class for expanded clones.

CDR3 protein | CDR3 DNA | clone size | J gene | V gene | D gene
CASSPGTGGYGNQPQHF | TGTGCCAGCTCACCAGGGACAGGGGGTTATGGCAATCAGCCCCAGCATTTT | - | TRBJ1-5 | TRBV18 | TRBD1
CASSITQEAGGFTDTQYF | TGTGCCAGTAGTATAACCCAGGAAGCGGGGGGATTCACAGATACGCAGTATTTT | - | TRBJ2-3 | TRBV19 | TRBD2
CASSSTSGGAGDTQYF | TGCGCCAGCAGCTCGACTAGCGGGGGGGCCGGAGATACGCAGTATTTT | - | TRBJ2-3 | TRBV5-1 | TRBD2
CATYPYDSQTGELFF | TGTGCCACGTACCCCTACGACAGCCAGACCGGGGAGCTGTTTTTT | - | TRBJ2-2 | TRBV19 | -
CASAGTRGNSPLHF | TGTGCCAGCGCTGGGACCAGAGGGAATTCACCCCTCCACTTT | - | TRBJ1-6 | TRBV2 | -
CASSRGGVYTEAFF | TGTGCCAGCAGCAGAGGGGGTGTGTACACTGAAGCTTTCTTT | - | TRBJ1-1 | TRBV7-2 | -
CASSFQNTIYF | TGTGCCAGCAGCTTCCAAAACACCATATATTTT | - | TRBJ1-3 | TRBV11-2 | -
CASSVTGSQAGNTIYF | TGTGCCAGCAGCGTAACAGGGAGCCAAGCTGGAAACACCATATATTTT | - | TRBJ1-3 | TRBV9 | -
CASSEPHSGTGTEAFF | TGCGCCAGCAGTGAGCCCCACAGTGGGACAGGAACTGAAGCTTTCTTT | - | TRBJ1-1 | TRBV10-2 | TRBD1
CASSLGVGAYGYTF | TGCGCCAGCAGCTTGGGGGTAGGGGCCTATGGCTACACCTTC | - | TRBJ1-2 | TRBV5-1 | -
CATSDPDYHTDTQYF | TGTGCCACCAGTGACCCCGACTACCACACAGATACGCAGTATTTT | - | TRBJ2-3 | TRBV24-1 | -
CASNPGTHYGSGNTIYF | TGTGCCAGTAACCCCGGGACGCACTATGGGTCTGGAAACACCATATATTTT | - | TRBJ1-3 | TRBV19 | -
CAIRDGYNSPLHF | TGTGCCATCCGGGACGGGTATAATTCACCCCTCCACTTT | - | TRBJ1-6 | TRBV10-3 | -
CASSLGGNGEQFF | TGCGCCAGCAGCTTGGGTGGTAATGGTGAGCAGTTCTTC | - | TRBJ2-1 | TRBV5-1 | -
CASSLGAGQLPSYNEQFF | TGTGCCAGTAGTCTAGGGGCCGGACAGTTACCCTCCTACAATGAGCAGTTCTTC | once | TRBJ2-1 | TRBV19 | -
CASTGVGRETQYF | TGTGCCAGCACGGGGGTGGGCAGAGAGACCCAGTACTTC | - | TRBJ2-5 | TRBV2 | -
CASSRGREVNPGGNTIYF | TGTGCCAGCAGCAGGGGGCGCGAGGTCAACCCGGGAGGAAACACCATATATTTT | - | TRBJ1-3 | TRBV9 | TRBD1
CASSVEDRWRSGNTIYF | TGTGCCAGCAGCGTAGAGGACAGGTGGCGTTCTGGAAACACCATATATTTT | few | TRBJ1-3 | TRBV9 | TRBD1
CASSDRDTQYF | TGTGCCAGCAGTGACAGGGATACGCAGTATTTT | - | TRBJ2-3 | TRBV6-1 | -
CASSPSPSETQYF | TGTGCCAGCAGCCCCAGTCCCTCGGAGACCCAGTACTTC | - | TRBJ2-5 | TRBV6-5 | -